Following are 8 T cell receptor beta chains from one sample sequenced in a study of T cells in localized non-small cell lung cancer. TCRdb's table, derived via immunoSEQ multiplex PCR, lists solely in-frame clones and lacks some. The sample lists around 91,000 clones, over 80% occurring once. The sample consisted of peripheral blood, taken before any cancer treatment. The source is a man aged 40 to 69 with stage I squamous cell lung carcinoma.

The genes are TRBV18 and TRBJ1-2; unclear D gene. With 3 bases removed from V and 2 bases from J, the gap between germline ends came to 7 bases. The CDR3 runs 13 residues. Germline-derived CDR1 and CDR2 are KGHSH and LQKENI. The CDR3 loop is CASSPARNYGYTF. CDR3 nucleotide sequence: TGTGCCAGCTCACCCGCCCGAAACTATGGCTACACCTTC.

This chain links TRBV5-4 with TRBJ2-1, with 9 bases fitting TRBD1. Germline V lookup: CDR1 SGHNT, CDR2 YYREEE (reference sequence). The CDR3 has 15 amino acids. Germline trimming cut 3 bases from V and 6 bases from J; bases unmatched to any gene: 7. The CDR3 sequence is CASSSGTGRINEQFF. The DNA for the CDR3 is TGTGCCAGCAGCTCCGGGACAGGGAGGATCAATGAGCAGTTCTTC.

The rearrangement joins TRBV10-3 to TRBJ2-3, with 7 nucleotides matching TRBD1. The CDR3 is 14 amino acids. The J segment lost 6 bases and the V segment lost 6 bases, leaving 9 bases of the junction unmatched. Germline-derived CDR1 and CDR2 are ENHRY and SYGVKD. The CDR3 DNA reads as TGTGCCATCAGCCGACAGGGCGCACAGGATACGCAGTATTTT. Encoded protein: CAISRQGAQDTQYF.

This clone was counted once. The J gene is TRBJ1-2, the V gene TRBV10-3, with TRBD1 matching 7 bases. Germline lookup yields CDR1 ENHRY and CDR2 SYGVKD. V lost 2 bases to trimming and J lost 8 bases; unmatched junction nucleotides: 8. The CDR3 is 14 amino acids. CDR3 DNA: TGTGCCATCAGTGAGGACAGGGAGCTAGGAGGCTACACCTTC. Translation gives CAISEDRELGGYTF.

This chain connects TRBV2 to TRBJ2-2; 9 bases are a match to TRBD1. The CDR3 totals 15 residues. Per the germline V gene, CDR1 is SNHLY and CDR2 is FYNNEI. With V trimmed by 6 bases and J by 5 bases, 7 bases remained unmatched. The DNA of the CDR3 is TGTGCCAGCAGGGTGGACAGGGGTATGACCGGGGAGCTGTTTTTT. Protein product: CASRVDRGMTGELFF.

The rearrangement uses TRBV18 and TRBJ2-5; D gene ambiguous. The V end was cut by 3 bases, the J end by 4 bases, with 12 bases between. This CDR3 has 14 residues. Germline V lookup: CDR1 KGHSH, CDR2 LQKENI. This chain's CDR3 is CASSPQIGLETQYF. The CDR3 nucleotides are TGTGCCAGCTCACCCCAGATAGGGCTAGAGACCCAGTACTTC.

The CDR3 region has the DNA TGTGCCAGCAAAATGAACAGCTCTAACTATGGCTACACCTTC. Translating it yields CASKMNSSNYGYTF. V is TRBV6-1 and J is TRBJ1-2; unclear D gene. This CDR3 has 14 residues. Germline V gene data show CDR1 as MNHNS and CDR2 as SASEGT. Deletions cut 7 bases from V and 0 bases from J, with 12 bases between.

The CDR3 nucleotides are TGCGCCAGCAGTCCCAACTCTGGGGCCAACGTCCTGACTTTC. It translates to CASSPNSGANVLTF. The chain employs TRBV10-1 and TRBJ2-6; no firm D call. V shed 5 bases and J shed 0 bases, with 5 bases lying between them. Germline loops: CDR1 WNHNN, CDR2 SYGVQD (reference sequence). This CDR3 comprises 14 residues.